At least ten counts were recorded for the clone carrying this T cell receptor beta chain. The antigen remains undetermined. The time point denotes: newly diagnosed GD, antithyroid drugs for less than 3 months. TCR sequences were obtained from RNA taken from PBMCs. Arm-PCR of CDR3 regions and iRepertoire HTBI primers were the basis on which TCR beta libraries were built. Each CDR3 protein is one row after TCRdb ran MiXCR on the multiplex PCR reads. The sample carries around 480,000 distinct CDR3 sequences, around 15% recorded once. The entry originates in a study of regulatory T cells in long-lasting Graves disease. General study results and limits: Relative to new patients (roughly 950), persistent patients exhibited greater sharing of public clonotypes (around 2,700).

This sample was also put to use in a study of T cells in Graves' hyperthyroidism and ophthalmopathy. According to that study: HTBI primers were used for first-round RT-PCR of the TCR CDR3. Ophthalmopathy was predicted by the model a median of roughly 6 months ahead of onset.

The sequencing used peripheral blood mononuclear cells (PBMCs), collected at new diagnosis, from a patient treated with antithyroid drugs. The clonotype originates from a middle-aged woman with Graves disease.

The CDR3 DNA sequence: TGTGCCAGCAGCTTCAGGACTCTCCGGCTAACTACAGGGAACTACAATGAGCAGTTCTTC. Translated, it gives CASSFRTLRLTTGNYNEQFF. The chain recombines TRBV11-2 with TRBJ2-1; possibly TRBD1 for D (6 bases). CDR1 SGHAT and CDR2 FQNNGV come from the germline V gene. This CDR3 is built from 20 residues. The V end was cut by 3 bases, the J end by 3 bases, with 27 bases between. The full variable domain, with the rest looked up from reference TRBV11-2 and TRBJ2-1, is EAGVAQSPRYKIIEKRQSVAFWCNPISGHATLYWYQQILGQGPKLLIQFQNNGVVDDSQLPKDRFSAERLKGVDSTLKIQPAKLEDSAVYLCASSFRTLRLTTGNYNEQFFGPGTRLTVL.